This T cell receptor beta chain was sequenced for a study of type 1 and type 2 diabetes patients. Broader study findings: Between type 2 diabetes and control samples, V and J usage averaged about 0.97 correlation. In type 2 diabetes, highly-expanded CD4+ clones took a median roughly 3.9% of reads.

Each diabetic donor fulfilled classification criteria for either type 1 or type 2. Genomic DNA was the PCR template. Amplification of the beta chain CDR3 used 30 forward and 13 reverse multiplex primers. TCRdb re-called the multiplex PCR reads with MiXCR, one entry per CDR3 protein. The repertoire holds 270,000 or so distinct CDR3 sequences, around 50% seen once, with roughly 13% in the top ten. About this clonotype itself: Its antigen is unknown.

CDR3 length equals 15 residues. Germline V gene lookup returns CDR1 SGHRS and CDR2 YFSETQ. V lost 0 bases, J lost 3 bases, and 5 bases stayed unmatched. The sequence was obtained from a man aged 18 to 29 with type 2 diabetes. The source material was peripheral blood mononuclear cells (PBMCs). This chain links TRBV5-1 with TRBJ2-5; TRBD2 agrees at 7 bases. The chain's CDR3 is CASSLDWLAEETQYF. CDR3 sequence (DNA): TGCGCCAGCAGCTTGGATTGGCTAGCGGAAGAGACCCAGTACTTC.